Listed below are T cell receptor beta chains from one sample, sequenced in a study of glioma-infiltrating T cells after dendritic cell vaccination. Profiling relied on immunoSEQ multiplex PCR, and the TCRdb table lists in-frame clones only, not all of them. The sample lists 95,000 or so clones, more than 70% seen once, with 2.5% to 3.5% in the top ten. Sequencing used blood, obtained before dendritic cell vaccination. The receptors were sampled from a human donor with glioblastoma. Both conserved end residues are part of each CDR3. Each record gives: V gene, J gene, clone size, D gene, CDR3 protein, CDR3 DNA. D genes are given only for firm matches. Rows may omit the clone size; those that give it use once, few, many or a size class.

V: TRBV21-1
J: TRBJ1-5
size: -
D: -
CDR3: CASSPLRQVRGNQPQHF
DNA: TGTGCCAGCAGCCCCCTTAGGCAGGTGAGGGGGAATCAGCCCCAGCATTTT

V: TRBV5-6
J: TRBJ1-6
size: -
D: TRBD1
CDR3: CASSPEPRQGVSYNSPLHF
DNA: TGTGCCAGCAGTCCGGAGCCTAGACAGGGGGTGTCCTATAATTCACCCCTCCACTTT

V: TRBV5-1
J: TRBJ2-1
size: -
D: TRBD2
CDR3: CASSLGTSGSYEQFF
DNA: TGCGCCAGCAGCTTGGGGACTAGCGGGAGTTATGAGCAGTTCTTC

V: TRBV6-1
J: TRBJ2-1
size: -
D: -
CDR3: CASSVLPRGPEQFF
DNA: TGTGCCAGCAGTGTCCTCCCCAGGGGTCCTGAGCAGTTCTTC

V: TRBV29-1
J: TRBJ2-5
size: -
D: -
CDR3: CSVEVAAQETQYF
DNA: TGCAGCGTTGAAGTTGCAGCGCAAGAGACCCAGTACTTC

V: TRBV6-1
J: TRBJ1-1
size: -
D: -
CDR3: CASRTGNTEAFF
DNA: TGTGCCAGCAGGACAGGGAACACTGAAGCTTTCTTT

V: TRBV7-6
J: TRBJ2-3
size: -
D: TRBD2
CDR3: CASSFSGGAGTQYF
DNA: TGTGCCAGCAGCTTCTCCGGGGGGGCGGGTACGCAGTATTTT

V: TRBV4-2
J: TRBJ1-1
size: -
D: -
CDR3: CASSQDLGSPEAFF
DNA: TGTGCCAGCAGCCAAGATCTAGGGAGTCCTGAAGCTTTCTTT

V: TRBV18
J: TRBJ2-1
size: -
D: TRBD1
CDR3: CASSPTGDLYNEQFF
DNA: TGTGCCAGCTCCCCGACAGGGGACCTATACAATGAGCAGTTCTTC

V: TRBV4-2
J: TRBJ2-7
size: -
D: TRBD2
CDR3: CASSQVASGGVYYEQYF
DNA: TGTGCCAGCAGCCAAGTGGCTAGCGGGGGGGTGTACTACGAGCAGTACTTC

V: TRBV9
J: TRBJ1-2
size: -
D: TRBD1
CDR3: CASSVEGQGTYGYTF
DNA: TGTGCCAGCAGCGTAGAGGGACAGGGGACCTATGGCTACACCTTC

V: TRBV5-5
J: TRBJ1-1
size: once
D: -
CDR3: CASSLSGTEAFF
DNA: TGTGCCAGCAGTTTGAGCGGGACTGAAGCTTTCTTT

V: TRBV7-2
J: TRBJ1-5
size: -
D: -
CDR3: CASSLGQGLGWPQHF
DNA: TGTGCCAGCAGCTTGGGCCAGGGCCTCGGGTGGCCCCAGCATTTT

V: TRBV7-9
J: TRBJ1-4
size: -
D: -
CDR3: CASSAPGTIYEKLFF
DNA: TGTGCCAGCAGCGCGCCGGGGACAATTTATGAAAAACTGTTTTTT

V: TRBV27
J: TRBJ1-2
size: -
D: TRBD1
CDR3: CASSLRGQDYGYTF
DNA: TGTGCCAGCAGTTTGCGGGGACAGGACTATGGCTACACCTTC

V: TRBV6-7
J: TRBJ1-4
size: few
D: -
CDR3: CASSYRRARSEKLFF
DNA: TGTGCCAGCAGTTATAGGAGGGCCCGTAGTGAAAAACTGTTTTTT

V: TRBV30
J: TRBJ1-2
size: once
D: -
CDR3: CAWDRNYGYTF
DNA: TGTGCCTGGGACAGGAACTATGGCTACACCTTC

V: TRBV9
J: TRBJ1-2
size: -
D: TRBD1
CDR3: CASSVGGIDRARYTF
DNA: TGTGCCAGCAGCGTAGGAGGGATTGACAGGGCCCGCTACACCTTC

V: TRBV2
J: TRBJ1-2
size: few
D: -
CDR3: CASSDTSGYGYTF
DNA: TGTGCCAGCAGTGACACATCTGGCTATGGCTACACCTTC

V: TRBV15
J: TRBJ2-3
size: -
D: TRBD2
CDR3: CATRGGVLVQDTQYF
DNA: TGTGCCACCAGGGGAGGGGTACTTGTCCAAGATACGCAGTATTTT

V: TRBV18
J: TRBJ1-5
size: -
D: -
CDR3: CASSPPGGAGQPQHF
DNA: TGTGCCAGCTCACCACCGGGGGGGGCAGGTCAGCCCCAGCATTTT

V: TRBV2
J: TRBJ1-2
size: -
D: TRBD1
CDR3: CASSEAGGEFYGYTF
DNA: TGTGCCAGCAGTGAGGCAGGGGGCGAATTCTATGGCTACACCTTC

V: TRBV19
J: TRBJ2-7
size: few
D: TRBD1
CDR3: CAPASGQGLSYEQYF
DNA: TGTGCTCCGGCGAGTGGACAGGGGCTCAGCTACGAGCAGTACTTC

V: TRBV9
J: TRBJ2-3
size: -
D: -
CDR3: CASSVAVPDTQYF
DNA: TGTGCCAGCAGCGTAGCTGTCCCAGATACGCAGTATTTT

V: TRBV5-1
J: TRBJ1-1
size: -
D: -
CDR3: CASSLGRQQRNTEAFF
DNA: TGCGCCAGCAGCTTGGGAAGACAGCAAAGAAACACTGAAGCTTTCTTT

V: TRBV6-6
J: TRBJ1-3
size: few
D: TRBD1
CDR3: CASSLDRRGNTIYF
DNA: TGTGCCAGCAGCCTGGACAGGAGGGGAAACACCATATATTTT

V: TRBV5-1
J: TRBJ2-5
size: -
D: -
CDR3: CASSLASGKETQYF
DNA: TGCGCCAGCAGCTTGGCCTCCGGTAAAGAGACCCAGTACTTC

V: TRBV6-1
J: TRBJ1-5
size: -
D: TRBD1
CDR3: CASSEDRVGQPQHF
DNA: TGTGCCAGCAGTGAGGACAGGGTAGGGCAGCCCCAGCATTTT

V: TRBV18
J: TRBJ2-5
size: -
D: TRBD2
CDR3: CASSPWTSGGQETQYF
DNA: TGTGCCAGCTCACCTTGGACTAGCGGGGGACAAGAGACCCAGTACTTC

V: TRBV7-9
J: TRBJ1-5
size: -
D: -
CDR3: CASSLVPGGAQHF
DNA: TGTGCCAGCAGCTTAGTTCCCGGCGGAGCCCAGCATTTT

V: TRBV27
J: TRBJ2-5
size: -
D: -
CDR3: CASSLSLQETQYF
DNA: TGTGCCAGCAGTTTATCCCTTCAAGAGACCCAGTACTTC

V: TRBV5-1
J: TRBJ1-3
size: -
D: -
CDR3: CASSSAGAVSGNTIYF
DNA: TGCGCCAGCAGCTCGGCGGGGGCTGTCTCTGGAAACACCATATATTTT

V: TRBV5-8
J: TRBJ1-1
size: -
D: -
CDR3: CASSLFGNTEAFF
DNA: TGTGCCAGCAGCTTGTTTGGCAACACTGAAGCTTTCTTT